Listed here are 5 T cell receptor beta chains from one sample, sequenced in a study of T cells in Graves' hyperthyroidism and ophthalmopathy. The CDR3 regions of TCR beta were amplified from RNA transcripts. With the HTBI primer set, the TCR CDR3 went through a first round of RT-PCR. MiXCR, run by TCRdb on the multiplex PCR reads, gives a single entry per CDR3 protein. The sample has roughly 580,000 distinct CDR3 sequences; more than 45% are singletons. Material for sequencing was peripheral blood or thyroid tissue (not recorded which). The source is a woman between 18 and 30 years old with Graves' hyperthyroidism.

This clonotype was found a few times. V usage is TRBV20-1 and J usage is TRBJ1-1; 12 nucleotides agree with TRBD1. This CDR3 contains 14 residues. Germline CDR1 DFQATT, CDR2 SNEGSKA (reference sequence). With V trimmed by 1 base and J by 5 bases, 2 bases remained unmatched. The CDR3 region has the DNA TGCAGTGCTAGAGCGGGACAGGGGGCGACTGAAGCTTTCTTT. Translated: CSARAGQGATEAFF.

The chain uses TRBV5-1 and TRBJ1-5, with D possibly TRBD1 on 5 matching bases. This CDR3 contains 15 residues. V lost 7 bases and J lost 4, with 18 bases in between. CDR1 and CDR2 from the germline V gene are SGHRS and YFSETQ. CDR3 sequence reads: CASGGDGEGNQPQHF. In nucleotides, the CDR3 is TGCGCCAGCGGCGGGGACGGGGAGGGGAATCAGCCCCAGCATTTT.

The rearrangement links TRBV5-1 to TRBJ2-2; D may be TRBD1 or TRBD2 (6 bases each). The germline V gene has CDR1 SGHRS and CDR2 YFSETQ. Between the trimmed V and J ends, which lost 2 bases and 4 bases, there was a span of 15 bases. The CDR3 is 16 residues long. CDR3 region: CASSFRGAGVTGELFF. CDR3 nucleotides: TGCGCCAGCAGCTTCCGCGGGGCAGGGGTCACCGGGGAGCTGTTTTTT.

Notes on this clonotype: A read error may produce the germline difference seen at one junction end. The chain's CDR3 is CAGSGLDRAGETQYF. The CDR3 coding sequence is TGTGCCGGCAGCGGCTTGGACCGAGCAGGAGAGACCCAGTACTTC. The chain employs TRBV7-9 and TRBJ2-5, with a possible D match to TRBD2 (5 bases). The CDR3 has 15 residues. Germline V lookup: CDR1 SEHNR, CDR2 FQNEAQ (reference sequence).

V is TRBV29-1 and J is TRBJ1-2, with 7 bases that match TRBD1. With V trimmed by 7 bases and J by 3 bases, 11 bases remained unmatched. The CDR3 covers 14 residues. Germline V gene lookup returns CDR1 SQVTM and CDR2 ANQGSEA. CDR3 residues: CSDWRGDRDYGYTF. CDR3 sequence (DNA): TGCAGCGATTGGAGGGGGGACAGAGACTATGGCTACACCTTC.